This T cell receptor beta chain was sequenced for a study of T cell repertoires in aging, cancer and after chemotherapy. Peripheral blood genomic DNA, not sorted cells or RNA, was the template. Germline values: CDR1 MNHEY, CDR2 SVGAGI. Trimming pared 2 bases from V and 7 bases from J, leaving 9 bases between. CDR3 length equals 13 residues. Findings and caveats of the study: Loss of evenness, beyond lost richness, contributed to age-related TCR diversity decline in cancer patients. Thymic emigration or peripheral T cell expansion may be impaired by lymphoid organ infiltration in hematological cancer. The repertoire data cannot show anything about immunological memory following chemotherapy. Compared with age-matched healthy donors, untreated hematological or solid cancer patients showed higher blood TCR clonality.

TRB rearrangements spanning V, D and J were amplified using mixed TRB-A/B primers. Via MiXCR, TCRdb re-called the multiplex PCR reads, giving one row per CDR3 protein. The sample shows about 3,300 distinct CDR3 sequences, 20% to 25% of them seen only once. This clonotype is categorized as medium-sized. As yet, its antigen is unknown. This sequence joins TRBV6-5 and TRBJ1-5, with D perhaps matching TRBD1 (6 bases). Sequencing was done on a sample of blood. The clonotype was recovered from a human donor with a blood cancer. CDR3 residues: CASSYNREQPQHF. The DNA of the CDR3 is TGTGCCAGCAGTTACAACAGGGAACAGCCCCAGCATTTT.